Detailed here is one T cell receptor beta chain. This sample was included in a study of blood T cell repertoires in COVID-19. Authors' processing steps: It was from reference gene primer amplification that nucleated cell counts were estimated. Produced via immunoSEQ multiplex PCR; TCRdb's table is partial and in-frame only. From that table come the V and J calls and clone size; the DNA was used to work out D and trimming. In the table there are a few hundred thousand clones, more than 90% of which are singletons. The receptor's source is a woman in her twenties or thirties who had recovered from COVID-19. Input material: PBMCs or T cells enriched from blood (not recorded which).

The CDR3 region is CASSYDIRAEAFF. CDR3 nucleotides: TGTGCCAGCAGTTATGATATCCGGGCTGAAGCTTTCTTT. V is TRBV6-1 and J is TRBJ1-1, with no clear D. The CDR3 consists of 13 residues. Germline lookup yields CDR1 MNHNS and CDR2 SASEGT. V was pared by 5 bases and J by 6 bases, with 13 bases between.